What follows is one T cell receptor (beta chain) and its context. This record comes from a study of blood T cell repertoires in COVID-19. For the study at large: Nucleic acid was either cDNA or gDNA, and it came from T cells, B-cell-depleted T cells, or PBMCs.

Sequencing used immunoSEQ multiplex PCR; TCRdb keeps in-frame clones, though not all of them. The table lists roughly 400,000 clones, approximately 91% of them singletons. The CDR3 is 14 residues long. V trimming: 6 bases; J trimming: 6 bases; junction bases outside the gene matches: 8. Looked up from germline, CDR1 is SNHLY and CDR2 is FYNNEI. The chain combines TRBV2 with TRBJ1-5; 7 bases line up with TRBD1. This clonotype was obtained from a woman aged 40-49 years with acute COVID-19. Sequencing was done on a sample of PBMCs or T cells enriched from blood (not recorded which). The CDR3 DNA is TGTGCCAGCAGAAGGGGGCAGGACTTTCAGCCCCAGCATTTT. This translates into CASRRGQDFQPQHF.